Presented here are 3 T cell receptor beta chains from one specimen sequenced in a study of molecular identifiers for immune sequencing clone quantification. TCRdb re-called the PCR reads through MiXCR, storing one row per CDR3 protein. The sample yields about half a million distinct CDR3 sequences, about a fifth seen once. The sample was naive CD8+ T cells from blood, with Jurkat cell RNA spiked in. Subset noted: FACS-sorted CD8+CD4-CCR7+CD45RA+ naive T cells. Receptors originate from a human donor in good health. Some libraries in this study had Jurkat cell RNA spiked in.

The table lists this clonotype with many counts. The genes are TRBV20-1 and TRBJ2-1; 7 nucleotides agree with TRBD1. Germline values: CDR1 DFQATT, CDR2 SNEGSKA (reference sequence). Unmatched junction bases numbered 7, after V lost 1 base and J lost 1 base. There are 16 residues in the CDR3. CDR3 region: CSARARQGESYNEQFF. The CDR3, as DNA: TGCAGTGCTAGAGCCCGACAGGGCGAATCCTACAATGAGCAGTTCTTC.

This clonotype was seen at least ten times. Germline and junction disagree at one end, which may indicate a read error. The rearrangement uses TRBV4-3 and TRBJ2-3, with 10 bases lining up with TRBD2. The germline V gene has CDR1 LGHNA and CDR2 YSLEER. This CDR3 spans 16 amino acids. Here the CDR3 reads CASSRVAGGITDTQYF. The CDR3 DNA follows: TGTGCCAGCAGTAGGGTAGCGGGGGGAATCACAGATACGCAGTATTTT.

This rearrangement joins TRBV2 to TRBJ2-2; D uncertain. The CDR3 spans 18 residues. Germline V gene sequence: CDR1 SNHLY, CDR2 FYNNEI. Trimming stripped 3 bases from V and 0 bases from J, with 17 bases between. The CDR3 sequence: CASSDLSLNSANTGELFF. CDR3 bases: TGTGCCAGCAGTGATTTGTCCCTCAACTCAGCGAACACCGGGGAGCTGTTTTTT.